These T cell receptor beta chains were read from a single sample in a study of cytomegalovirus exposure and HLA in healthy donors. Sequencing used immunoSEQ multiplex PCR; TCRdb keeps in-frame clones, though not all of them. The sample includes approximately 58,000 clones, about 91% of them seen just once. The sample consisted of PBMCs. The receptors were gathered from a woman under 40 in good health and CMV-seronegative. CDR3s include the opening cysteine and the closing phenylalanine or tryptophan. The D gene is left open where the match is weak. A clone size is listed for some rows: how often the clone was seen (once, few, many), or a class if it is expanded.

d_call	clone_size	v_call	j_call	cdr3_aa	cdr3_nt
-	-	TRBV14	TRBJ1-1	CASSQDSLNTEAFF	TGTGCCAGCAGCCAAGACAGTTTGAACACTGAAGCTTTCTTT
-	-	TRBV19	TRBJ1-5	CASSEQGYGLLDNQPQHF	TGTGCCAGTAGTGAACAGGGTTATGGGCTGTTAGACAATCAGCCCCAGCATTTT
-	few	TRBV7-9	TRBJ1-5	CASSLQGNSNQPQHF	TGTGCCAGCAGCTTACAGGGAAATAGCAATCAGCCCCAGCATTTT
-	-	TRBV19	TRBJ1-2	CASSISPLGGNYGYTF	TGTGCCAGTAGTATCTCCCCCTTGGGAGGTAACTATGGCTACACCTTC
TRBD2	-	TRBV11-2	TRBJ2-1	CASSLKGGSYNEQFF	TGTGCCAGCAGCTTAAAGGGAGGGTCCTACAATGAGCAGTTCTTC
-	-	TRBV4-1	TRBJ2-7	CASSQGPGEYEQYF	TGCGCCAGCAGCCAAGGGCCAGGGGAGTACGAGCAGTACTTC
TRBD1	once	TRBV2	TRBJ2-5	CASMLRTGQETQYF	TGTGCCAGCATGCTCCGGACAGGCCAAGAGACCCAGTACTTC
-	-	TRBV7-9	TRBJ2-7	CASSLGGGPYEQYF	TGTGCCAGCAGCTTAGGGGGCGGCCCCTACGAGCAGTACTTC
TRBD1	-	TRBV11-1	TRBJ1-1	CASSWGTVNTEAFF	TGTGCCAGCAGCTGGGGGACAGTGAACACTGAAGCTTTCTTT
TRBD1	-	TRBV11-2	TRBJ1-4	CASSLRPRGRVEKLFF	TGTGCCAGCAGCTTGAGGCCCAGGGGGCGAGTTGAAAAACTGTTTTTT
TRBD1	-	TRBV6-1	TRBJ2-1	CASSDFAGTGNEQFF	TGTGCCAGCAGTGACTTTGCCGGGACAGGGAATGAGCAGTTCTTC
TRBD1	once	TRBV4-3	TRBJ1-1	CASSLTGDTEAFF	TGCGCCAGCAGCCTGACAGGGGACACTGAAGCTTTCTTT
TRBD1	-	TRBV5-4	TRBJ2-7	CASSVGQEFSYEQYF	TGTGCCAGCAGCGTGGGACAGGAGTTCTCCTACGAGCAGTACTTC
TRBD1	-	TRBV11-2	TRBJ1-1	CASSSRRTGVPEAFF	TGTGCCAGCAGCTCGAGGCGAACAGGGGTACCTGAAGCTTTCTTT
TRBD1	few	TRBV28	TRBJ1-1	CASKDRQNTEAFF	TGTGCCAGCAAGGACAGGCAGAACACTGAAGCTTTCTTT
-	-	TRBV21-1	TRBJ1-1	CASEDRECTEAFF	TGTGCCAGCGAGGACAGGGAGTGCACTGAAGCTTTCTTT
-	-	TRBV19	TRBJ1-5	CASSAGGVNQPQHF	TGTGCCAGTAGTGCGGGGGGCGTCAATCAGCCCCAGCATTTT
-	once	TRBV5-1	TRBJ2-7	CASSLAVDTEQYF	TGCGCCAGCAGCTTGGCCGTGGACACCGAGCAGTACTTC
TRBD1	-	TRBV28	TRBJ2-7	CASSPGGAGGGEQYF	TGTGCCAGCAGTCCAGGAGGGGCAGGGGGCGGAGAGCAGTACTTC
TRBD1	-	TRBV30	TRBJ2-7	CAWSTGQGPYEQYF	TGTGCCTGGAGTACGGGACAGGGCCCCTACGAGCAGTACTTC
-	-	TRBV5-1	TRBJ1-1	CASSRETREAEAFF	TGCGCCAGCAGCCGGGAGACCAGGGAGGCTGAAGCTTTCTTT
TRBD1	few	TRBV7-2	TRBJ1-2	CASSFLHPTGAGYGYTF	TGTGCCAGCAGCTTCCTCCATCCCACAGGGGCCGGCTATGGCTACACCTTC
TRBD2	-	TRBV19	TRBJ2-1	CASSRSLAGSYNEQFF	TGTGCCAGTAGTAGGTCCCTAGCGGGATCCTACAATGAGCAGTTCTTC
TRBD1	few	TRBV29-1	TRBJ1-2	CSVAQGGGYTF	TGCAGCGTAGCACAGGGGGGCGGCTACACCTTC
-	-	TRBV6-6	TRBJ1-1	CASRRGQGQFRTEAFF	TGTGCCAGCAGACGTGGACAAGGTCAGTTTCGGACCGAAGCTTTCTTT
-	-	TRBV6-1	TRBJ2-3	CASSESGGVADTQYF	TGTGCCAGCAGTGAGAGTGGAGGGGTGGCAGATACGCAGTATTTT
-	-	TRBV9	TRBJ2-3	CASSVGGSDTQYF	TGTGCCAGCAGCGTAGGCGGATCAGATACGCAGTATTTT
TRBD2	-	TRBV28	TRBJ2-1	CASRFSGRGENEQFF	TGTGCCAGCAGGTTTAGCGGGAGAGGAGAAAATGAGCAGTTCTTC
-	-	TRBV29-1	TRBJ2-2	CSVEDQGELFF	TGCAGCGTTGAAGACCAGGGGGAGCTGTTTTTT
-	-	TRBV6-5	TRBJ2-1	CASKRASYNEQFF	TGTGCCAGCAAGCGGGCATCCTACAATGAGCAGTTCTTC
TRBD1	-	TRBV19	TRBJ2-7	CASRETGGPSGMYEQYF	TGTGCCAGTAGGGAGACAGGGGGCCCTAGCGGCATGTACGAGCAGTACTTC
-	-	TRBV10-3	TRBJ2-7	CAMPGGISYEQYF	TGTGCCATGCCCGGAGGGATCTCCTACGAGCAGTACTTC
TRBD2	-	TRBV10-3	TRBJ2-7	CAISDFTSGSHEQYF	TGTGCCATCAGTGATTTTACTAGCGGGAGTCACGAGCAGTACTTC
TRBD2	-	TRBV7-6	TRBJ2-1	CASSAAGTSRGNEQFF	TGTGCCAGCAGCGCAGCCGGGACTAGCCGGGGCAATGAGCAGTTCTTC
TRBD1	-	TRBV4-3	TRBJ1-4	CASSPWLVPGQGEKLFF	TGCGCCAGCAGCCCTTGGCTGGTCCCGGGACAGGGGGAAAAACTGTTTTTT
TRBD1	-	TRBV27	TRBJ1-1	CASSKKWDRWNTEAFF	TGTGCCAGCAGCAAAAAGTGGGACAGGTGGAACACTGAAGCTTTCTTT
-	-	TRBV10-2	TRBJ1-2	CASSESNRAYGYTF	TGCGCCAGCAGTGAGTCTAACAGGGCCTATGGCTACACCTTC
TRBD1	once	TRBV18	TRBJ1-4	CASSPTSVTGQTAATNEKLFF	TGTGCCAGCTCACCAACATCGGTAACGGGACAGACGGCAGCAACTAATGAAAAACTGTTTTTT
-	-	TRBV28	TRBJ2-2	CASSVGGTSGELFF	TGTGCCAGCAGTGTCGGAGGGACCTCCGGGGAGCTGTTTTTT
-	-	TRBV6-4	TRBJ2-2	CASSSRPTDTGELFF	TGTGCCAGCAGTAGTCGCCCGACAGACACCGGGGAGCTGTTTTTT
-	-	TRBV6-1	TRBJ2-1	CASSESSGGLDEQFF	TGTGCCAGCAGTGAAAGTAGTGGGGGGTTGGATGAGCAGTTCTTC
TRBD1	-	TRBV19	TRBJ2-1	CASRPDPTGVTYNEQFF	TGTGCCAGTAGGCCCGACCCTACAGGGGTCACCTACAATGAGCAGTTCTTC
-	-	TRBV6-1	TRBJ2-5	CASSEGSGEGETQYF	TGTGCCAGCAGTGAAGGGTCAGGGGAGGGAGAGACCCAGTACTTC
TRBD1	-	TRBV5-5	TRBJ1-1	CASSWPHRGRTEAFF	TGTGCCAGCAGCTGGCCTCACAGGGGTAGGACTGAAGCTTTCTTT
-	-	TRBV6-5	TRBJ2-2	CASSYSKTGTGELFF	TGTGCCAGCAGTTACTCGAAAACCGGGACCGGGGAGCTGTTTTTT
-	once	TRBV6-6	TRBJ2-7	CASNKWTASSYEQYF	TGTGCCAGCAACAAGTGGACAGCGAGCTCCTACGAGCAGTACTTC
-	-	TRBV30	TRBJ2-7	CAWSVSSSNDEQYF	TGTGCCTGGAGTGTATCCTCGAGCAACGACGAGCAGTACTTC
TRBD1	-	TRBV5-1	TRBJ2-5	CASRPGTGGWGETQYF	TGCGCCAGCAGACCCGGGACAGGGGGCTGGGGAGAGACCCAGTACTTC